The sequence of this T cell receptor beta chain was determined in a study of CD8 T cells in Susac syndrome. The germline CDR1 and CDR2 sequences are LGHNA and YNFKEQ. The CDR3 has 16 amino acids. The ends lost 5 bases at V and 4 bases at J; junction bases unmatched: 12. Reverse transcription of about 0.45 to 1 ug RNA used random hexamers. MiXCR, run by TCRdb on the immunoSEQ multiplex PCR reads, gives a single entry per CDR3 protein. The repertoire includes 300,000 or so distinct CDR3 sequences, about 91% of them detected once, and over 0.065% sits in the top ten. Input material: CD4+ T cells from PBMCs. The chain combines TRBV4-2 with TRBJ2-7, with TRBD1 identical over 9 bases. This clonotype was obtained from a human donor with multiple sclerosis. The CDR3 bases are TGTGCCAGCAGCGCACACTCCGGGACAGGGCCGTACGAGCAGTACTTC. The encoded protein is CASSAHSGTGPYEQYF.